A single sample is the source of the 15 T cell receptor beta chains below, sequenced in a study of long-term antiretroviral therapy in people with HIV. Sequencing used immunoSEQ v3.0 at survey level. Only in-frame clones appear in the TCRdb table, and some are missing; sequencing was by immunoSEQ multiplex PCR. Of some 20,000 clones listed, roughly 79% are singletons. This sample comprised unsorted PBMCs, obtained 2.2 years after starting antiretroviral therapy. These receptors were taken from a man in his fifties or sixties with HIV.

The V gene is TRBV5-4, the J gene TRBJ2-7; TRBD2 agrees at 7 bases. V was clipped by 3 bases and J by 6 bases; unmatched bases: 3. The CDR3 runs 12 residues. The germline V gene has CDR1 SGHNT and CDR2 YYREEE (reference sequence). CDR3 sequence reads: CASSWEGFEQYF. The CDR3 DNA follows: TGTGCCAGCAGCTGGGAGGGGTTCGAGCAGTACTTC.

This chain connects TRBV2 to TRBJ2-1, with D tentatively TRBD2 (5 bases). V was clipped by 5 bases and J by 2 bases, with 10 bases between them. Germline CDR1 and CDR2: SNHLY and FYNNEI. The CDR3 totals 14 residues. CDR3 residues: CASSTSGTYNEQFF. CDR3 nucleotide sequence: TGTGCCAGCAGTACGAGCGGCACCTACAATGAGCAGTTCTTC.

The chain employs TRBV6-5 and TRBJ1-2; 9 bases agree with TRBD1. The CDR3 extends over 15 amino acids. V dropped 5 bases and J dropped 1; count of bases not matched to a gene: 5. Germline CDR1 reads MNHEY; CDR2 reads SVGAGI. CDR3 nucleotide sequence: TGTGCCAGCAGTGGGGGACAGGGTTTTAACTATGGCTACACCTTC. This encodes CASSGGQGFNYGYTF.

This chain links TRBV4-1 with TRBJ2-7, with 16 bases that match TRBD2. Germline assignment: CDR1 MGHRA and CDR2 YSYEKL. CDR3 length: 17 residues. The J segment lost 9 bases and the V segment lost 4 bases, leaving 12 bases of the junction unmatched. CDR3 bases: TGCGCCAGCAGCCCTGGGCCCGGGACTAGCGGGGGGGCCGGGCAGTACTTC. The encoded protein is CASSPGPGTSGGAGQYF.

The CDR3 DNA reads TGTGCCAGCAGCTCGGACGGTCGAACAGATACGCAGTATTTT. This encodes CASSSDGRTDTQYF. The chain combines TRBV5-4 with TRBJ2-3; D unresolved. V lost 3 bases, J lost 3 bases, and 11 bases lay in between. Germline assignment: CDR1 SGHNT and CDR2 YYREEE (reference sequence). CDR3 length: 14 amino acids.

This clone was picked up a small number of times. The J gene is TRBJ1-5, the V gene TRBV28, with D perhaps matching TRBD1 (6 bases). The CDR3 is made up of 16 amino acids. V was trimmed by 6 bases and J by 0 bases, leaving 15 bases between them. Germline V gene lookup returns CDR1 MDHEN and CDR2 SYDVKM. CDR3 in DNA: TGTGCCAGCAGATATGGACAGCCATATAGCAATCAGCCCCAGCATTTT. Translation gives CASRYGQPYSNQPQHF.

The CDR3 spells CASRSGGLRGEQFF. In DNA form, the CDR3 reads TGTGCCAGCAGGAGTGGGGGGTTACGCGGTGAGCAGTTCTTC. The gene calls are TRBV28 and TRBJ2-1; D might be TRBD2 (6 bases). The CDR3 runs 14 residues. The germline CDR1 and CDR2 sequences are MDHEN and SYDVKM. V dropped 6 bases and J dropped 9 bases, with 18 bases sitting between them. The entire variable domain, with the rest obtained from reference TRBV28 and TRBJ2-1, is as follows: DVKVTQSSRYLVKRTGEKVFLECVQDMDHENMFWYRQDPGLGLRLIYFSYDVKMKEKGDIPEGYSVSREKKERFSLILESASTNQTSMYLCASRSGGLRGEQFFGPGTRLTVL.

In its sample, this clone was seen a few times. The V call is TRBV2, the J call TRBJ2-7; D gene unclear. V dropped 6 bases and J dropped 2 bases, with 5 bases sitting between them. CDR1 is SNHLY and CDR2 is FYNNEI in the germline V gene. The CDR3 sequence is 11 residues long. The CDR3, as DNA: TGTGCCAGCAGCTCTACCTACGAGCAGTACTTC. This sequence encodes CASSSTYEQYF.

J is TRBJ1-3 and V is TRBV7-9, with D unresolved. The CDR3 is 17 residues long. Germline CDR1 is SEHNR and CDR2 is FQNEAQ (reference sequence). V dropped 2 bases and J dropped 0 bases, with 14 bases sitting between them. The CDR3 DNA reads TGTGCCAGCAGCTTACAGGAGCTCCTGAGCTCTGGAAACACCATATATTTT. Translated, it gives CASSLQELLSSGNTIYF.

This clone was observed a handful of times. This chain uses TRBV6-6 with TRBJ2-7; the match to TRBD1 covers 7 bases. This CDR3 has 14 residues. Per germline, CDR1 MNHNY and CDR2 SVGAGI (reference sequence). The junction had 5 bases not matched to a gene; V was cut back by 2 bases and J by 4 bases. DNA for the CDR3: TGTGCCAGCAGTTACGGGGACAGCCTGTACGAGCAGTACTTC. Residues: CASSYGDSLYEQYF.

The rearrangement uses TRBV6-6 and TRBJ2-5; D is perhaps TRBD1 or TRBD2 (5 bases each). The CDR3 contains 14 residues. Trimming left V 0 bases short and J 2 bases short, with 7 bases between. CDR1 is MNHNY and CDR2 is SVGAGI in the germline V gene (reference sequence). DNA for the CDR3: TGTGCCAGCAGTTACTCGGGACGGCAAGAGACCCAGTACTTC. The encoded protein is CASSYSGRQETQYF.

The rearrangement links TRBV19 to TRBJ1-5; D may be TRBD1 (6 bases). V lost 5 bases, J lost 5 bases, and 22 bases lay in between. The CDR3 sequence is 17 residues long. Germline values: CDR1 LNHDA, CDR2 SQIVND (reference sequence). As DNA, the CDR3 is TGTGCCAGTAGTCCCCTGGGCAGGGGAAGGGATGATCAGCCCCAGCATTTT. Amino acids: CASSPLGRGRDDQPQHF. Full variable domain (missing parts from reference TRBV19 and TRBJ1-5): DGGITQSPKYLFRKEGQNVTLSCEQNLNHDAMYWYRQDPGQGLRLIYYSQIVNDFQKGDIAEGYSVSREKKESFPLTVTSAQKNPTAFYLCASSPLGRGRDDQPQHFGDGTRLSIL.

V usage is TRBV7-9 and J usage is TRBJ2-5; no clear D. Trimming cost V 1 base and J 7 bases, with 10 bases left between them. Germline values: CDR1 SEHNR, CDR2 FQNEAQ (reference sequence). This CDR3 spans 13 amino acids. CDR3 sequence (DNA): TGTGCCAGCAGCTTAGTATCTGGCGGGACCCAGTACTTC. Protein: CASSLVSGGTQYF.

The CDR3 region has the DNA TGTGCCAGCAGCTTAGCCACTAGCGGGGGGGCCTTCTTGTACTTC. It encodes CASSLATSGGAFLYF. This chain uses TRBV7-9 with TRBJ2-4; 13 positions match TRBD2. Germline trimming cut 0 bases from V and 15 bases from J; bases unmatched to any gene: 8. Germline CDR1 and CDR2: SEHNR and FQNEAQ (reference sequence). The CDR3 extends over 15 amino acids.

The chain employs TRBV11-1 and TRBJ1-1; tentative D call: TRBD1 (6 bases). The CDR3 extends over 12 amino acids. Trimming cost V 4 bases and J 7 bases, with 10 bases left between them. Germline V gene lookup returns CDR1 SGHAT and CDR2 FQDESV (reference sequence). CDR3 sequence: CASSSWTDEAFF. CDR3 DNA: TGTGCCAGCAGCTCTTGGACAGATGAAGCTTTCTTT. Full variable domain (missing parts from reference TRBV11-1 and TRBJ1-1): EAEVAQSPRYKITEKSQAVAFWCDPISGHATLYWYRQILGQGPELLVQFQDESVVDDSQLPKDRFSAERLKGVDSTLKIQPAELGDSAMYLCASSSWTDEAFFGQGTRLTVV.